Below are 2 T cell receptor beta chains sequenced from a single sample in a study of T cell responses to AZD1222 COVID-19 vaccine. The assay was immunoSEQ multiplex PCR, and TCRdb's table has in-frame clones only and misses some. The sample records about 190,000 clones, about 92% being singletons. Source: peripheral blood, taken on day 0 of AZD1222 vaccination. The receptors derive from an adult in good health.

The V and J genes are TRBV2 and TRBJ1-2; D unclear. CDR3 length equals 14 residues. Trimming stripped 2 bases from V and 8 bases from J, with 15 bases between. Germline CDR1 reads SNHLY; CDR2 reads FYNNEI. CDR3 region: CASSEMAARRGYTF. CDR3 nucleotides: TGTGCCAGCAGTGAAATGGCCGCCCGGCGAGGCTACACCTTC.

The chain is built from TRBV19 and TRBJ2-2; weak D call: TRBD2 (6 bases). Germline-derived CDR1 and CDR2 are LNHDA and SQIVND (reference sequence). The length of the CDR3 is 15 residues. Trimming took 4 bases from V and 6 from J, leaving 15 bases between them. The CDR3 DNA reads as TGTGCCAGTAGTAGGGGGGACGAGCGGGCCGGGGAGCTGTTTTTT. This sequence encodes CASSRGDERAGELFF.